The rows below give T cell receptor beta chains drawn from one sample of a study of cytomegalovirus exposure and HLA in healthy donors. The table came from immunoSEQ multiplex PCR; TCRdb's copy has only in-frame clones and leaves some out. The sample gives more than 95,000 clones, approximately 82% of which show up once; around 8.2% is in the top ten. The material sequenced was PBMCs. These receptors were collected from a man aged 35 to 55 in good health and CMV-seropositive. CDR3s include the opening cysteine and the closing phenylalanine or tryptophan. D genes are given only for firm matches. Size is omitted from some rows. Given values are once, few, many or a class for expanded clones.

v_gene	j_gene	abundance	d_gene	CDR3aa	CDR3nt
TRBV7-3	TRBJ2-3	-	TRBD2	CASSFAGGPDTQYF	TGTGCCAGCAGCTTCGCGGGGGGGCCAGATACGCAGTATTTT
TRBV30	TRBJ2-1	-	-	CAWSGRSSYNEQFF	TGTGCCTGGAGTGGGAGGAGCTCCTACAATGAGCAGTTCTTC
TRBV14	TRBJ2-7	-	-	CASSQDVGRQGYEQYF	TGTGCCAGCAGCCAAGATGTTGGTAGGCAGGGCTACGAGCAGTACTTC
TRBV6-6	TRBJ2-7	-	TRBD2	CASSRLAGGLEQYF	TGTGCCAGCAGTCGACTAGCGGGAGGGTTGGAGCAGTACTTC
TRBV5-4	TRBJ2-1	-	TRBD2	CASSFGLAGGVGEQFF	TGTGCCAGCAGCTTCGGACTAGCGGGAGGTGTGGGTGAGCAGTTCTTC
TRBV5-1	TRBJ1-4	-	-	CASSQAGEGNEKLFF	TGCGCCAGCAGCCAAGCAGGGGAGGGGAATGAAAAACTGTTTTTT
TRBV29-1	TRBJ2-4	-	-	CSVAHPLAKNSQYF	TGCAGCGTTGCACACCCGCTAGCCAAAAACAGTCAGTACTTC
TRBV28	TRBJ2-6	-	TRBD1	CASGEQGALSGANVLTF	TGTGCCAGCGGAGAACAGGGGGCTCTTTCTGGGGCCAACGTCCTGACTTTC
TRBV11-3	TRBJ2-7	few	TRBD2	CASSRDVGGAGEQYF	TGTGCCAGCAGCCGAGATGTCGGGGGGGCCGGGGAGCAGTACTTC
TRBV9	TRBJ2-5	-	TRBD2	CASSPSGREETQYF	TGTGCCAGCAGTCCTAGCGGGAGGGAGGAGACCCAGTACTTC
TRBV4-1	TRBJ1-3	-	-	CASSQAAGNIRAGNTIYF	TGCGCCAGCAGCCAAGCGGCAGGGAATATTAGGGCTGGAAACACCATATATTTT
TRBV28	TRBJ2-5	-	TRBD1	CASSSDRGQETQYF	TGTGCCAGCAGTTCAGACAGGGGGCAAGAGACCCAGTACTTC
TRBV4-1	TRBJ1-4	few	-	CASSTGTLGTNEKLFF	TGTGCCAGCAGCACCGGGACATTAGGGACTAATGAAAAACTGTTTTTT
TRBV5-1	TRBJ2-5	few	TRBD2	CASSLVAGTSGRYRQETQYF	TGCGCCAGCAGCTTGGTGGCGGGTACTAGCGGGAGGTACCGTCAAGAGACCCAGTACTTC
TRBV30	TRBJ2-7	-	TRBD1	CAWSVDFSGGEYF	TGTGCCTGGAGTGTTGACTTTTCAGGGGGTGAGTACTTC
TRBV30	TRBJ1-3	-	TRBD1	CAWSVIRGPGNTIYF	TGTGCCTGGAGTGTAATTAGGGGGCCAGGAAACACCATATATTTT
TRBV28	TRBJ2-7	-	TRBD1	CASLGTVPYEQYF	TGTGCCAGCCTGGGGACAGTACCCTACGAGCAGTACTTC
TRBV6-6	TRBJ1-1	-	TRBD1	CASSRTGQRAFF	TGTGCCAGCAGTAGAACGGGACAGCGGGCTTTCTTT
TRBV5-5	TRBJ2-5	-	TRBD2	CASSLERDPKRETQYF	TGTGCCAGCAGCTTGGAGCGGGACCCAAAAAGGGAGACCCAGTACTTC
TRBV27	TRBJ1-5	-	-	CASSPNTDGYSNQPQHF	TGTGCCAGCAGTCCCAATACAGACGGATATAGCAATCAGCCCCAGCATTTT
TRBV27	TRBJ1-2	-	-	CASSLEGGYGYTF	TGTGCCAGCAGTCTCGAGGGAGGCTATGGCTACACCTTC
TRBV5-6	TRBJ2-7	-	-	CASSRGGIGEQYF	TGTGCCAGCAGCCGAGGTGGCATTGGGGAGCAGTACTTC
TRBV19	TRBJ2-1	-	TRBD1	CASSMRGQTLSSSYNEQFF	TGTGCCAGTAGTATGAGGGGACAGACGCTATCAAGCTCCTACAATGAGCAGTTCTTC
TRBV27	TRBJ2-1	-	-	CASTRRGGLGEQFF	TGTGCCAGCACCCGACGCGGCGGGTTAGGTGAGCAGTTCTTC
TRBV11-3	TRBJ1-2	-	-	CASSFRGGYGYTF	TGTGCCAGCAGCTTCCGGGGAGGCTATGGCTACACCTTC
TRBV29-1	TRBJ1-2	-	TRBD1	CSVIGTGSLNYGYTF	TGCAGCGTTATCGGGACAGGGTCCCTAAACTATGGCTACACCTTC
TRBV7-8	TRBJ2-1	-	TRBD2	CASSLSSGSSNEQFF	TGTGCCAGCAGCTTAAGTAGCGGGTCTTCAAATGAGCAGTTCTTC
TRBV6-7	TRBJ2-5	-	TRBD2	CASRCRASGVKETQYF	TGTGCCAGCAGGTGTAGGGCTAGCGGGGTTAAAGAGACCCAGTACTTC
TRBV18	TRBJ2-7	-	-	CASSSGRLLSYEQYF	TGTGCCAGCTCATCAGGCAGGCTCCTCTCCTACGAGCAGTACTTC
TRBV4-3	TRBJ2-1	-	TRBD2	CASSQGTSGAYNEQFF	TGCGCCAGCAGCCAGGGGACTAGCGGGGCCTACAATGAGCAGTTCTTC
TRBV18	TRBJ2-3	-	TRBD1	CASSPRLPPPGQTNPTDTQYF	TGTGCCAGCTCACCACGGCTCCCCCCGCCGGGACAGACTAACCCTACAGATACGCAGTATTTT
TRBV18	TRBJ2-1	once	TRBD1	CASSRLGTDNEQFF	TGTGCCAGCTCACGGCTAGGGACAGACAATGAGCAGTTCTTC
TRBV6-6	TRBJ2-5	once	-	CASSYSRERRQETQYF	TGTGCCAGCAGTTATTCCAGGGAACGAAGGCAAGAGACCCAGTACTTC
TRBV11-2	TRBJ2-7	-	TRBD2	CASSKTSGLGLEQYF	TGTGCCAGCAGCAAGACTAGCGGGCTGGGCCTCGAGCAGTACTTC
TRBV5-1	TRBJ2-5	-	TRBD2	CASSLAGAAETQYF	TGCGCCAGCAGCTTAGCGGGAGCGGCGGAGACCCAGTACTTC
TRBV11-1	TRBJ1-1	few	-	CASSLEEGQEAFF	TGTGCCAGCAGCTTAGAGGAGGGCCAAGAAGCTTTCTTT
TRBV7-2	TRBJ2-2	-	TRBD2	CASSLTSGNTGELFF	TGTGCCAGCAGCTTGACTAGCGGGAACACCGGGGAGCTGTTTTTT
TRBV4-2	TRBJ1-2	-	-	CASSQVGGPLRGYTF	TGTGCCAGCAGCCAAGTCGGAGGCCCCCTGAGAGGCTACACCTTC
TRBV5-5	TRBJ1-2	-	-	CASSLTGYGYTF	TGTGCCAGCAGTCTGACAGGTTATGGCTACACCTTC
TRBV7-2	TRBJ2-7	-	-	CASSLLTGASYEQYF	TGTGCCAGCAGCCTACTGACGGGAGCAAGCTACGAGCAGTACTTC
TRBV7-2	TRBJ2-7	-	TRBD2	CASSGEREGPYEQYF	TGTGCCAGCAGCGGGGAGCGGGAGGGCCCCTACGAGCAGTACTTC
TRBV18	TRBJ1-3	-	-	CASSPDTGSGNTIYF	TGTGCCAGCTCACCCGATACAGGTTCTGGAAACACCATATATTTT
TRBV11-2	TRBJ2-2	-	-	CASSLLGGSWSGELFF	TGTGCCAGCAGCCTCCTAGGGGGTAGCTGGTCCGGGGAGCTGTTTTTT
TRBV18	TRBJ1-2	few	TRBD1	CASSAGTGCYTF	TGTGCCAGCTCAGCCGGGACAGGGTGTTACACCTTC
TRBV28	TRBJ1-3	-	-	CASSSLAQHSGNTIYF	TGTGCCAGCAGTTCCCTGGCACAGCACTCTGGAAACACCATATATTTT
TRBV2	TRBJ1-2	-	-	CASMEWRTSSGGYTF	TGTGCCAGCATGGAATGGAGGACTTCATCGGGAGGCTACACCTTC
TRBV10-2	TRBJ1-4	few	-	CASRHRVKNEKLFF	TGCGCCAGCAGACACAGGGTAAAGAATGAAAAACTGTTTTTT
TRBV7-3	TRBJ2-1	-	-	CASSVDSGSYNEQFF	TGTGCCAGCAGCGTCGACTCGGGTTCCTACAATGAGCAGTTCTTC
TRBV19	TRBJ2-1	-	TRBD2	CASSIGFGGTSGSVFF	TGTGCCAGTAGTATCGGGTTCGGCGGGACTAGCGGGAGTGTGTTCTTC
TRBV9	TRBJ2-6	-	TRBD2	CASSTRTSGYSGANVLTF	TGTGCCAGCTCGACGCGGACTAGCGGTTACTCTGGGGCCAACGTCCTGACTTTC
TRBV5-4	TRBJ2-1	once	-	CASSRAAVSSYNEQFF	TGTGCCAGCAGCCGAGCAGCGGTCAGCTCCTACAATGAGCAGTTCTTC
TRBV7-9	TRBJ1-1	-	TRBD1	CASSPRQGAEAFF	TGTGCCAGCAGCCCCCGACAGGGGGCTGAAGCTTTCTTT
TRBV2	TRBJ2-4	-	-	CASRPTREGKNIQYF	TGTGCCAGCAGGCCAACCAGGGAAGGCAAAAACATTCAGTACTTC
TRBV21-1	TRBJ2-7	once	-	CASSRGSEQYF	TGTGCCAGCAGCAGAGGGAGCGAGCAGTACTTC
TRBV6-5	TRBJ1-5	-	-	CASSLRVNSNQPQHF	TGTGCCAGCAGCCTCAGGGTTAATAGCAATCAGCCCCAGCATTTT
TRBV4-3	TRBJ2-3	-	-	CASSREVTDTQYF	TGCGCCAGCAGCCGCGAAGTCACAGATACGCAGTATTTT